A selection of T cell receptor beta chains follows, all from one sample in a study of blood T cell repertoires in COVID-19. Profiled with immunoSEQ multiplex PCR; TCRdb holds only in-frame clones, not every one. Of more than 150,000 clones listed, 75% to 90% were seen once; the top ten hold 2.4%. The specimen sequenced was peripheral blood. The receptors come from an older woman with acute or convalescent COVID-19. Both conserved end residues are part of each CDR3. The order of the fields is clone size, D gene, V gene, CDR3 length, J gene, CDR3 protein, CDR3 DNA. D genes are given only for firm matches. Size tells how often a clone was seen (once, few, many) or the class of an expanded clone, and some rows leave it out.

>NA|NA|TRBV5-8|17|TRBJ2-1
CASSFWAGRYSYNEQFF
TGTGCCAGCAGCTTTTGGGCAGGGAGGTACTCCTACAATGAGCAGTTCTTC
>NA|NA|TRBV3-1/TRBV3-2|11|TRBJ2-7
CASSQAGEQYF
TGTGCCAGCAGCCAAGCAGGCGAGCAGTACTTC
>NA|TRBD2|TRBV19|17|TRBJ2-1
CASSLRLAGAFYNEQFF
TGTGCCAGTAGTCTTAGACTAGCGGGGGCGTTCTACAATGAGCAGTTCTTC
>NA|NA|TRBV14|15|TRBJ1-5
CASSPGGYSNQPQHF
TGTGCCAGCAGCCCCGGGGGGTATAGCAATCAGCCCCAGCATTTT
>NA|TRBD1|TRBV3-1/TRBV3-2|11|TRBJ2-1
CASSQVGQKFF
TGTGCCAGCAGCCAAGTGGGACAGAAATTCTTC
>NA|NA|TRBV2|14|TRBJ2-7
CASVGSRRSYEQYF
TGTGCCAGCGTGGGCAGTCGCCGCTCCTACGAGCAGTACTTC
>NA|TRBD2|TRBV6-2/TRBV6-3|18|TRBJ2-1
CASSYSMGTSGGPYEQFF
TGTGCCAGCAGTTACTCGATGGGGACTAGCGGGGGGCCGTATGAGCAGTTCTTC
>NA|TRBD1|TRBV5-1|15|TRBJ2-7
CASSLRQGRTYEQYF
TGCGCCAGCAGCTTAAGACAGGGGAGAACCTACGAGCAGTACTTC
>NA|TRBD1|TRBV19|14|TRBJ2-7
CASSYWDRVDEQYF
TGTGCCAGTAGTTATTGGGACAGGGTTGACGAGCAGTACTTC
>NA|NA|TRBV6-2/TRBV6-3|14|TRBJ1-3
CASSTAGPGNTIYF
TGTGCCAGCAGCACCGCGGGCCCTGGAAACACCATATATTTT
>NA|NA|TRBV11-2|16|TRBJ1-3
CASSLGTVSSGNTIYF
TGTGCCAGCAGCTTAGGGACTGTTAGCTCTGGAAACACCATATATTTT
>NA|TRBD2|TRBV27|16|TRBJ2-1
CASSLRLAGGRDEQFF
TGTGCCAGCAGCCTTCGACTAGCGGGGGGGCGGGATGAGCAGTTCTTC
>NA|TRBD1|TRBV23-1|17|TRBJ1-5
CASSQSIQDRGPQPQHF
TGCGCCAGCAGTCAATCGATTCAGGACAGGGGGCCTCAGCCCCAGCATTTT
>once|TRBD2|TRBV5-6|16|TRBJ2-3
CASSPRFGGVSDTQYF
TGTGCCAGCAGCCCACGATTCGGGGGGGTATCGGATACGCAGTATTTT
>NA|TRBD1|TRBV28|15|TRBJ2-5
CASSIPQGAVETQYF
TGTGCCAGCAGTATCCCCCAGGGGGCCGTAGAGACCCAGTACTTC
>NA|TRBD2|TRBV5-1|14|TRBJ2-3
CASSLDGTSVTQYF
TGCGCCAGCAGCTTAGACGGGACTAGCGTTACGCAGTATTTT
>NA|TRBD1|TRBV28|15|TRBJ2-7
CASSVATGVQYEQYF
TGTGCCAGCAGTGTTGCGACAGGGGTCCAGTACGAGCAGTACTTC
>NA|NA|TRBV28|13|TRBJ1-1
CASSLGGQNQAFF
TGTGCCAGCAGTTTAGGTGGCCAGAACCAAGCTTTCTTT
>NA|TRBD2|TRBV19|18|TRBJ2-1
CASTLGLAGGSTYNEQFF
TGTGCCAGTACCCTAGGACTAGCGGGGGGGAGTACCTACAATGAGCAGTTCTTC
>NA|NA|TRBV7-9|17|TRBJ2-1
CASTTAGGQPGYNEQFF
TGTGCCAGCACTACCGCCGGAGGACAGCCAGGCTACAATGAGCAGTTCTTC
>NA|TRBD2|TRBV7-3|14|TRBJ2-1
CASSPSGGAREQFF
TGTGCCAGCAGCCCTAGCGGGGGGGCCCGGGAGCAGTTCTTC
>NA|TRBD1|TRBV3-1/TRBV3-2|16|TRBJ2-2
CASSQGTGVGTGELFF
TGTGCCAGCAGCCAAGGGACAGGGGTAGGCACCGGGGAGCTGTTTTTT
>NA|TRBD1|TRBV18|14|TRBJ1-4
CASSPGDRDEKLFF
TGTGCCAGCTCACCCGGGGACAGGGATGAAAAACTGTTTTTT
>NA|NA|TRBV5-1|13|TRBJ1-1
CASSLVGFQGFVF
TGCGCCAGCAGCTTGGTGGGATTTCAGGGGTTTGTCTTT
>NA|NA|TRBV21-1|18|TRBJ1-5
CASSYLLETGRSNQPQHF
TGTGCCAGCAGCTATTTACTGGAGACAGGTCGTAGCAATCAGCCCCAGCATTTT
>NA|NA|TRBV5-6|13|TRBJ1-1
CASSLGGGEKGFF
TGTGCCAGCAGCTTGGGCGGGGGAGAAAAGGGTTTCTTT
>NA|TRBD1|TRBV4-1|15|TRBJ1-1
CASSQEGTGVAEAFF
TGCGCCAGCAGCCAAGAAGGGACAGGAGTTGCTGAAGCTTTCTTT
>NA|TRBD2|TRBV19|18|TRBJ2-6
CASSLLAGTSSGANVLTF
TGTGCCAGTAGTCTACTAGCGGGTACGAGCTCTGGGGCCAACGTCCTGACTTTC
>NA|TRBD2|TRBV7-9|14|TRBJ2-1
CASSASGGPEEQFF
TGTGCCAGCAGCGCTAGCGGGGGGCCCGAAGAGCAGTTCTTC
>NA|NA|TRBV9|15|TRBJ2-6
CASSAGESGANVLTF
TGTGCCAGCAGCGCTGGGGAGTCTGGGGCCAACGTCCTGACTTTC
>NA|NA|TRBV12-3/TRBV12-4|13|TRBJ1-2
CASSLGRSGGYTF
TGTGCCAGCAGTTTAGGGCGGAGTGGGGGCTACACCTTC
>NA|TRBD1|TRBV2|14|TRBJ1-5
CASSVSTGTQPQHF
TGTGCCAGCAGTGTGTCGACAGGGACTCAGCCCCAGCATTTT
>NA|NA|TRBV5-6|15|TRBJ1-5
CASSPRGRGNQPQHF
TGTGCCAGCAGCCCGAGGGGGAGGGGCAATCAGCCCCAGCATTTT
>NA|NA|TRBV7-2|17|TRBJ1-4
CASSPYTPSGNEEKLFF
TGTGCCAGCAGCCCCTATACCCCGTCGGGGAACGAGGAAAAACTGTTTTTT
>NA|NA|TRBV6-2/TRBV6-3|15|TRBJ2-2
CASSFGVYSPGELFF
TGTGCCAGCAGTTTTGGAGTATATAGTCCCGGGGAGCTGTTTTTT
>NA|NA|TRBV28|16|TRBJ1-2
CASSPVGQPANYGYTF
TGTGCCAGCAGCCCGGTGGGGCAACCAGCTAACTATGGCTACACCTTC
>NA|NA|TRBV6-5|15|TRBJ2-3
CASSYGRGLSDTQYF
TGTGCCAGCAGTTATGGCCGAGGGTTGTCAGATACGCAGTATTTT
>NA|TRBD1|TRBV3-1/TRBV3-2|15|TRBJ1-4
CASSPRQGASEKLFF
TGTGCCAGCAGCCCCAGACAGGGGGCGAGTGAAAAACTGTTTTTT
>NA|NA|TRBV29-1|13|TRBJ1-1
CSVTLKEGSPSFF
TGCAGCGTTACCCTGAAGGAGGGGAGTCCCTCCTTCTTT
>NA|NA|TRBV2|11|TRBJ1-2
CASGASTGYTF
TGTGCCAGCGGGGCTTCTACGGGCTACACCTTC
>NA|NA|TRBV6-5|13|TRBJ1-1
CASSLGGNTEAFF
TGTGCCAGCAGTCTCGGGGGGAACACTGAAGCTTTCTTT
>few|NA|TRBV25-1|13|TRBJ1-1
CASSESGGREAFF
TGTGCCAGCAGTGAATCCGGGGGGCGCGAAGCTTTCTTT
>NA|NA|TRBV28|15|TRBJ1-2
CASMVRVGADYGYTF
TGTGCCAGCATGGTCCGGGTTGGGGCGGACTATGGCTACACCTTC
>NA|NA|TRBV30|16|TRBJ2-1
CAWSVRGLQAHNEQFF
TGTGCCTGGAGTGTACGGGGGTTACAGGCCCACAATGAGCAGTTCTTC
>once|TRBD2|TRBV6-4|15|TRBJ2-1
CASSEGTSGVDEQFF
TGTGCCAGCAGCGAGGGGACTAGCGGGGTGGATGAGCAGTTCTTC
>once|TRBD2|TRBV5-6|13|TRBJ2-5
CASSSGLVETQYF
TGTGCCAGCAGCTCAGGACTAGTTGAGACCCAGTACTTC
>NA|TRBD1|TRBV9|17|TRBJ1-1
CASSANKDRVGNTEAFF
TGTGCCAGCAGCGCAAATAAGGACAGGGTGGGGAACACTGAAGCTTTCTTT
>NA|NA|TRBV2|13|TRBJ1-3
CASRTGVANTIYF
TGTGCCAGCAGGACCGGGGTCGCGAACACCATATATTTT
>once|NA|TRBV19|14|TRBJ2-5
CASSVLNREETQYF
TGTGCCAGTAGTGTTTTAAACAGGGAAGAGACCCAGTACTTC
>few|TRBD2|TRBV4-2|16|TRBJ2-7
CASSRERGTSGYEQYF
TGTGCCAGCAGCCGAGAGCGAGGAACTAGCGGGTACGAGCAGTACTTC
>NA|NA|TRBV20-1|13|TRBJ1-4
CSASQRGGEKLFF
TGCAGTGCTAGTCAGAGGGGAGGTGAAAAACTGTTTTTT
>NA|TRBD1|TRBV7-2|14|TRBJ1-1
CASSPTGVATEAFF
TGTGCCAGCAGCCCCACAGGGGTGGCTACTGAAGCTTTCTTT
>NA|NA|TRBV5-4|14|TRBJ1-6
CASSLAQGNSPLHF
TGTGCCAGCAGCTTGGCACAGGGCAATTCACCCCTCCACTTT
>NA|NA|TRBV23-1|11|TRBJ1-6
CATWGEPPLHF
TGCGCCACATGGGGGGAACCACCCCTCCACTTT
>NA|TRBD1|TRBV7-7|15|TRBJ2-1
CASSFGTGPYNEQFF
TGTGCTAGCAGCTTCGGGACAGGACCTTACAATGAGCAGTTCTTC
>NA|NA|TRBV6-5|15|TRBJ1-1
CASSYYPGSNTEAFF
TGTGCCAGCAGTTACTATCCAGGGTCGAACACTGAAGCTTTCTTT
>NA|TRBD1|TRBV7-3|18|TRBJ1-1
CASSLKAGTVGWGTEAFF
TGTGCCAGCAGCTTAAAGGCCGGGACAGTTGGTTGGGGTACTGAAGCTTTCTTT
>NA|NA|TRBV28|16|TRBJ2-2
CASSFPDSANTGELFF
TGTGCCAGCAGTTTCCCGGACAGCGCGAACACCGGGGAGCTGTTTTTT
>NA|NA|TRBV29-1|13|TRBJ1-1
CSVERVRGTEAFF
TGCAGCGTTGAACGCGTCAGGGGTACTGAAGCTTTCTTT